A single sample gave rise to the 16 T cell receptor beta chains below, sequenced in a study of neurological immune-mediated disorders. Time point indicated: longitudinal time-point 1 (baseline). One entry per CDR3 protein results from TCRdb running MiXCR on the 5' RACE reads. This table holds approximately 36,000 distinct CDR3 sequences, under 4% found once. Sequencing used PBMCs. The receptors here all came from a woman in her sixties or seventies with multiple sclerosis.

This clonotype was detected ten times or more. The chain links TRBV10-3 to TRBJ1-1; a weak D match, TRBD1 (6 bases). The CDR3 totals 15 residues. Germline CDR1 reads ENHRY; CDR2 reads SYGVKD. V lost 3 bases to trimming and J lost 1 base, with 12 bases between them. The CDR3 here is CAISDRTGSNTEAFF. CDR3 nucleotides: TGTGCCATCAGTGATCGAACAGGGTCGAACACTGAAGCTTTCTTT.

This clonotype was seen at least ten times. This chain uses TRBV20-1 with TRBJ2-1; D possibly corresponds to TRBD1 (6 bases). Trimming removed 8 bases from V and 4 bases from J, with 30 bases in between. The CDR3 has 18 amino acids. From germline, CDR1 is DFQATT and CDR2 SNEGSKA (reference sequence). CDR3 loop: CSPRSGDTTETGYNEQFF. The CDR3, as DNA: TGCAGTCCTCGTTCCGGGGACACTACAGAAACGGGATACAATGAGCAGTTCTTC.

This clonotype appeared many times. The rearrangement links TRBV5-1 to TRBJ1-6; possible D gene TRBD1, 6 bases. CDR1 is SGHRS and CDR2 is YFSETQ in the germline V gene. The V end was cut by 0 bases, the J end by 9 bases, with 13 bases between. CDR3 length: 15 residues. In DNA form, the CDR3 reads TGCGCCAGCAGCTTGGGGCACAGGGACGGTTCACCCCTCCACTTT. Protein: CASSLGHRDGSPLHF. The full variable domain, in which reference TRBV5-1 and TRBJ1-6 provide the parts outside the CDR3, is KAGVTQTPRYLIKTRGQQVTLSCSPISGHRSVSWYQQTPGQGLQFLFEYFSETQRNKGNFPGRFSGRQFSNSRSEMNVSTLELGDSALYLCASSLGHRDGSPLHFGNGTRLTVT.

Relative to its sample, this clonotype is medium-sized. The chain employs TRBV20-1 and TRBJ1-3; D uncertain. V lost 1 base, J lost 2 bases, and 6 bases lay in between. In germline, CDR1 is DFQATT, CDR2 SNEGSKA (reference sequence). The CDR3 has 13 amino acids. As DNA, the CDR3 is TGCAGTGCTAGAGTTGGAACTGGAAACACCATATATTTT. Translated, it gives CSARVGTGNTIYF.

Many counts were recorded for this clonotype. This sequence joins TRBV10-3 and TRBJ1-2; D ambiguous. From germline, CDR1 is ENHRY and CDR2 SYGVKD. The CDR3 runs 14 residues. V was trimmed by 5 bases and J by 1 base, leaving 11 bases between them. The CDR3 bases are TGTGCCATCAGTATAGAGGTCCGTAACTATGGCTACACCTTC. Amino acid sequence: CAISIEVRNYGYTF.

Ten or more counts support this clonotype. The V and J genes are TRBV2 and TRBJ2-5, with 9 bases matching TRBD1. The CDR3 covers 14 residues. Trimming removed 5 bases from V and 5 bases from J; junction bases left unmatched: 6. The germline V gene has CDR1 SNHLY and CDR2 FYNNEI. This chain's CDR3 is CASSRGQGFETQYF. The CDR3 nucleotides read TGTGCCAGCAGTCGGGGACAGGGTTTTGAGACCCAGTACTTC.

Many counts were recorded for this clonotype. The CDR3 loop reads CASSYREGEPGYTF. DNA of the CDR3: TGTGCCAGCAGCTACCGAGAGGGGGAGCCTGGCTACACCTTC. V and J are TRBV3-1 and TRBJ1-2; D may be TRBD1 (6 bases). V lost 5 bases to trimming and J lost 7 bases, with 17 bases between them. The V gene's germline CDR1 is LGHDT and CDR2 YNNKEL (reference sequence). The CDR3 contains 14 residues.

Ten or more counts support this clonotype. V usage is TRBV20-1 and J usage is TRBJ2-7, with 7 bases identical to TRBD1. This CDR3 is 14 amino acids long. Germline V gives CDR1 DFQATT, CDR2 SNEGSKA (reference sequence). The junction had 7 bases not matched to a gene; V was cut back by 4 bases and J by 1 base. The CDR3 loop reads CSAIPGQWSYEQYF. For the CDR3, the DNA is TGCAGTGCTATTCCGGGACAGTGGTCCTACGAGCAGTACTTC.

This clonotype was detected many times. The genes are TRBV20-1 and TRBJ2-3; TRBD2 is a possible D gene (6 bases). The V end lost 8 bases, the J end lost 3 bases, and 24 bases lay between the germline ends. The germline CDR1 and CDR2 sequences are DFQATT and SNEGSKA (reference sequence). The CDR3 runs to 16 residues. CDR3 protein: CSLQVPPLRGTDTQYF. The CDR3 DNA sequence: TGCAGTCTACAAGTCCCCCCCCTTCGGGGGACAGATACGCAGTATTTT.

This clonotype was seen at least ten times. The chain couples TRBV11-3 to TRBJ2-2; 9 positions match TRBD1. J was trimmed by 6 bases and V by 5 bases; bases with no gene match: 7. Per the germline V gene, CDR1 is SGHNT and CDR2 is YENEEA. CDR3 size: 15 residues. The CDR3 bases are TGTGCCAGCAGCCACAACAGGGGGCTGTCCGGGGAGCTGTTTTTT. It is translated as CASSHNRGLSGELFF.

By its share, this clonotype is medium-sized. A much larger clonotype is one base distant, so this may be a read error. The conserved closing phenylalanine or tryptophan is absent in this CDR3, likely reflecting a read error. This chain joins TRBV14 and TRBJ2-7; a possible D gene is TRBD1 (6 bases). This CDR3 region has 15 residues. V lost 4 bases, J lost 3 bases, and 16 bases lay in between. Germline-derived CDR1 and CDR2 are SGHDN and FVKESK. Written as DNA, the CDR3 is TGTGCCAGCAGCCCGGAGGACAGTTCGTTCTACGAGCAGTACTGC. Encoded protein: CASSPEDSSFYEQYC.

This clonotype was seen many times. The chain combines TRBV7-2 with TRBJ2-7; 11 nucleotides line up with TRBD2. CDR1 SGHTA and CDR2 FQGNSA come from the germline V gene. V trimming: 4 bases; J trimming: 5 bases; junction bases outside the gene matches: 7. The CDR3 totals 15 residues. The CDR3 region is CASSSMGLAAHEQYF. In nucleotides, the CDR3 is TGTGCCAGCAGCTCAATGGGACTAGCGGCCCACGAGCAGTACTTC.

This clonotype was found many times. The CDR3 sequence is CASSKLDEQFF. The CDR3, as DNA: TGCGCCAGCAGCAAACTAGACGAGCAGTTCTTC. The chain carries TRBV5-1 and TRBJ2-1; tentatively, D is TRBD2 (5 bases). CDR1 is SGHRS, CDR2 YFSETQ, per germline. The length of the CDR3 is 11 residues. V dropped 4 bases and J dropped 10 bases, with 9 bases sitting between them.

This clonotype occurred many times. The chain employs TRBV20-1 and TRBJ2-5; D gene unclear. V lost 4 bases to trimming and J lost 6 bases, with 6 bases between them. Germline V gene data show CDR1 as DFQATT and CDR2 as SNEGSKA (reference sequence). This CDR3 has 10 amino acids. DNA for the CDR3: TGCAGTGCTAATAGTCAGACCCAGTACTTC. It codes for CSANSQTQYF.

This clonotype came up many times. This sequence joins TRBV5-1 and TRBJ1-2; D gene unclear. The CDR3 contains 17 residues. V lost 1 base, J lost 3 bases, and 19 bases lay in between. Germline loops: CDR1 SGHRS, CDR2 YFSETQ. The CDR3: CASSLTRLGLRDYGYTF. The CDR3 DNA follows: TGCGCCAGCAGCTTGACACGGTTGGGCCTAAGGGACTATGGCTACACCTTC.

This clonotype was recorded at least ten times. The chain has TRBV27 and TRBJ2-2; 9 nucleotides line up with TRBD1. Per germline, CDR1 MNHEY and CDR2 SMNVEV (reference sequence). The junction had 6 bases not matched to a gene; V was cut back by 6 bases and J by 13 bases. CDR3 length: 12 amino acids. The CDR3 DNA is TGTGCCAGCAGCTCCGGGACAGGGTGGCTGTTTTTT. It encodes CASSSGTGWLFF.